The T cell receptor (beta chain) under discussion was sequenced for a study of neurological immune-mediated disorders (dated by TCRdb to about 2019). Regarding the complete study: Of the roughly 34 multiple sclerosis patients, around 31 had relapsing-remitting MS and 3 had secondary progressive MS. The approximately 100 TCR-beta libraries included longitudinal samples, technical triplicates and paired sorted CD4+ and CD8+ T-cell subsets alongside PBMC samples. The study compared peripheral blood TCR-beta repertoires of HTLV-I-associated myelopathy (HAM/TSP) patients, multiple sclerosis patients and healthy controls using UMI-based sequencing. The cohort was made up of 60 to 75 subjects, consisting of roughly 15 HAM/TSP patients, 34 multiple sclerosis patients and about 20 healthy controls.

cDNA synthesis used template-switch 5'RACE with a primer carrying a 10-nucleotide random unique molecular identifier tagging each TCR transcript. Every sequencing run covered 15-18 subjects and yielded more than 160 million TCR-beta sequences. Total RNA was extracted with the RNeasy kit. TCR-beta VDJ regions were amplified with primers for the TCR constant region and the 5'RACE anchor, using the KAPA Real-time Library Amplification kit. A first PCR added sample indexes and Illumina adaptors, and a second PCR then raised library yield. After Ampure bead purification, the TCR product of roughly 650 bp was size-selected on a 2% E-gel SizeSelection system. Before pooling, library quality was assessed on a Bioanalyzer, concentration was determined with Qubit, and library quantification was performed with the Kapa Library Quantification kit. An Illumina HiSeq 2500 sequenced the libraries paired-end 2 x 150 bp. To increase sequence diversity, roughly 24-32% phiX was spiked into each library pool. Per the authors' processing: Quality-filtered reads were processed with the UMI-based MiGEC pipeline, which removed over 75% of raw TCR sequences during error correction. IMGT germline references were used for aligning VDJ genes, and each clonotype was defined as a unique CDR3 amino acid sequence together with its V-J genes. VDJtools evaluated clonal expansion, Shannon diversity and CDR3 relatedness (CalcPairwiseDistances, ClusterSamples); CLCbio workbench built phylogenetic trees. Using coefficient-of-variation modelling across technical triplicates, the study counted a clone as expanded if it had at least 8 unique UMIs. TCRdb reworked the public reads: Q25 trimming with fastp, MiXCR clone assembly, productive beta chains retained. Under each unique CDR3 protein, matching rows form one entry showing the most common genes and DNA. Here the V and J calls rest on TCRdb's processing, not on the authors' analysis. A total of 70,000 or so distinct CDR3 sequences appear in this sample, around 5% of them only once. The ten largest clones represent about 2.6% of the sample.

Study-wide conclusions, independent of this receptor: No clinical or MRI features were associated with the MS cluster, and the authors said that larger cohorts are needed. In a phylogenetic analysis, the repertoires of 18 out of 34 MS patients fell into a single cluster of related CDR3 sequences, pointing to a possible signature at the repertoire level. The highest TCR clonal expansion was observed in HAM/TSP patients, whereas the lowest was observed in MS patients, even when compared with healthy controls. No identical CDR3 amino acid sequences were shared among expanded clones across subjects, suggesting private TCR-beta repertoires in all groups.

This clonotype has ten or more counts. The antigen this receptor binds is unknown. No base quality information exists; no much larger clone differs at one position. Libraries from unsorted PBMCs were made from 2 million PBMCs kept in RNAlater at -80 degrees C until RNA extraction. The multiple sclerosis patients were enrolled in a US clinical protocol that evaluated disease progression with magnetic resonance imaging. Peripheral blood was subjected to Ficoll-Hypaque density gradient centrifugation to isolate PBMCs, which were then cryopreserved in liquid nitrogen. CDR1 and CDR2 are read off the germline V gene as SNHLY and FYNNEI. The CDR3, cysteine through phenylalanine, is 14 amino acids long. Only CDR3 DNA is held: 42 bases, read in frame from base 1. V is cut back by 8 bases and J by 9 bases, with 10 bases in the junction unmatched.

The rearrangement combines TRBV2 with TRBJ1-6; 7 junctional bases match TRBD1. The sequenced sample was PBMCs. This sequence originates from a woman in her twenties or thirties with multiple sclerosis. The CDR3 corresponds to CASRQTGIGSPLHF. The nucleotide sequence reads TGTGCCAGCCGCCAGACAGGGATTGGTTCACCCCTCCACTTT.